Presented here are 5 T cell receptor beta chains from one specimen sequenced in a study of T cells in Graves' hyperthyroidism and ophthalmopathy. Amplification of TCR beta CDR3 regions was performed using RNA transcripts as template. The HTBI primer set was used in a first-round RT-PCR of the TCR CDR3. TCRdb independently ran MiXCR on the multiplex PCR reads; one entry per CDR3 protein. The sample comprises hundreds of thousands of distinct CDR3 sequences, just under 20% of which are singletons, and over 45% rests with the top ten. Sample: blood. The receptors here all came from a man aged 35-49 years with Graves' ophthalmopathy.

Details on this clonotype: A junction end diverges from the germline sequence, so it may reflect a read error. The genes are TRBV6-5 and TRBJ1-5; D is unclear. This CDR3 contains 11 residues. In germline, CDR1 is MNHEY, CDR2 SVGAGI. The chain's CDR3 is CARLRNQPQRF. The DNA of the CDR3 is TGTGCCAGGTTACGGAATCAGCCCCAGCGTTTT.

This clonotype was counted only a few times. The V gene is TRBV3-1, the J gene TRBJ1-2; 8 nucleotides match TRBD1. Germline CDR1 LGHDT, CDR2 YNNKEL (reference sequence). The CDR3 runs 17 residues. Trimming took 5 bases from V and 0 from J; bases not matched to a gene: 11. CDR3 residues: CASSSGTGVDPNYGYTF. As DNA, the CDR3 is TGTGCCAGCAGCTCCGGGACAGGAGTCGACCCTAACTATGGCTACACCTTC.

The sample holds a few counts of this clonotype. The chain couples TRBV7-9 to TRBJ2-7, with 10 bases fitting TRBD2. The germline gives CDR1 SEHNR, CDR2 FQNEAQ (reference sequence). The CDR3 totals 16 residues. V shed 2 bases and J 3 bases; nucleotides not matched to a gene: 7. The CDR3 region is CASSLPRASGSYEQYF. The CDR3 DNA follows: TGTGCCAGCAGCTTACCTCGAGCTAGCGGGAGCTACGAGCAGTACTTC.

The V gene is TRBV20-1, the J gene TRBJ2-3; 10 nucleotides line up with TRBD2. The germline V gene encodes CDR1 DFQATT and CDR2 SNEGSKA (reference sequence). Trimming took 2 bases from V and 2 from J; bases not matched to a gene: 1. The CDR3 extends over 14 amino acids. The CDR3 coding sequence is TGCAGTGCTAGACTAGCGGGAGTCACAGATACGCAGTATTTT. Its translation is CSARLAGVTDTQYF.

This chain links TRBV7-9 with TRBJ2-5; TRBD2 matches at 7 bases. The CDR3 totals 14 residues. In germline, CDR1 is SEHNR, CDR2 FQNEAQ (reference sequence). V was pared by 5 bases and J by 1 base, with 4 bases of the junction left unmatched. The CDR3: CASSRDYTQETQYF. In DNA, the CDR3 is TGTGCCAGCAGCCGGGACTACACCCAAGAGACCCAGTACTTC. The complete variable domain, with remaining parts taken from reference TRBV7-9 and TRBJ2-5, reads DTGVSQNPRHKITKRGQNVTFRCDPISEHNRLYWYRQTLGQGPEFLTYFQNEAQLEKSRLLSDRFSAERPKGSFSTLEIQRTEQGDSAMYLCASSRDYTQETQYFGPGTRLLVL.